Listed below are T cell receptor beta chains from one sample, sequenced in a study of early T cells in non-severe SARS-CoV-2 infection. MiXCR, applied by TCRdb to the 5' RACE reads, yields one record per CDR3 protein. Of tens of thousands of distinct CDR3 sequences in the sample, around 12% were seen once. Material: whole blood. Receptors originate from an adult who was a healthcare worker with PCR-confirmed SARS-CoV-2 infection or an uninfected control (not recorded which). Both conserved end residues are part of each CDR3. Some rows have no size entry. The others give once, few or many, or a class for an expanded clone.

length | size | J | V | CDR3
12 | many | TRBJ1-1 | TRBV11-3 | CASSLAAGQPFF
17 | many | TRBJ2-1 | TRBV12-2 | CASRLVVGFRMTNEQFF
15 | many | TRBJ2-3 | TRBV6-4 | CASAQRGSEADTQYF
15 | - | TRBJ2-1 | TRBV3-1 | CASSQTGGSYNEQFF
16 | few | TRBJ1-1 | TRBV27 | CASSPYPPGVYGGAFF
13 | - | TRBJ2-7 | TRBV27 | CASSFRAEYEQYF
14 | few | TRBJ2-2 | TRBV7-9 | CASSFLLNTGELFF
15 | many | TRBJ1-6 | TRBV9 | CASSVSPGAHSPLHF
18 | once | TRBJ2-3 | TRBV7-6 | CASSSGLAGVISTDTQYF
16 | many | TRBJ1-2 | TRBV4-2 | CASSQGGNNLNYGYTF
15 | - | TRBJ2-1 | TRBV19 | CASMEGIAGPDEQFF
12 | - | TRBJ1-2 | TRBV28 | CASSFVETGYTF
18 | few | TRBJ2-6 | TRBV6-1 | CASSGRDRVSSGANVLTF
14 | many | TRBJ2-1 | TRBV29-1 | CSVLTSGRDNEQFF
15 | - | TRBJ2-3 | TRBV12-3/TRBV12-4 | CASSFSGPPPDTQYF
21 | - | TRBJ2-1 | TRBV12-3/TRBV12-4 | CASTAGTSGSVAPSSYNEQFF
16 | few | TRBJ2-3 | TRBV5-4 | CASSLALADSTDTQYF
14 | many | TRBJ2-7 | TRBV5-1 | CASSATPGARRQYF
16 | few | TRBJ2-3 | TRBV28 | CASSSSGASLGNTQYF
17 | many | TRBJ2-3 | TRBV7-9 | CASSKRGSGSGVNTQYF
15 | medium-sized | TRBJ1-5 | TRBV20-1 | CSARGDSLSNQPQHF
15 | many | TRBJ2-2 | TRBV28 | CASSFLRANTGELFF
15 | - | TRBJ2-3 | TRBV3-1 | CASSPELGGSDTQYF
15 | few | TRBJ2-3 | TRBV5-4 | CASSLTGRITDTQYF
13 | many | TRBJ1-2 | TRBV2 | CASSEWRLMGYTF
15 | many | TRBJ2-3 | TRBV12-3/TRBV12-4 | CASSTRTGSADTQYF
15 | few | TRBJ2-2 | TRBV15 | CATSRDPGGSGELFF
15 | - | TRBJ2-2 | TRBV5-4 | CASSFGAANTGELFF
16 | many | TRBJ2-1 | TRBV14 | CASSLGGGLSYNEQFF
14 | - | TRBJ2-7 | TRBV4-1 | CASSQGTSGNEQYF
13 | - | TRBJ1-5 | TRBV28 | CASSLELNQPQHF
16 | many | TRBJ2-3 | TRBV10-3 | CAIGILGPKGTDTQYF
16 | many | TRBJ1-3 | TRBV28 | CASKTGGTDSGNTIYF
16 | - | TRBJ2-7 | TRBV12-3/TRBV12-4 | CASSPSGLNSRYEQYF
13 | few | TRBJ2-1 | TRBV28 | CASSQGGTNEQFF
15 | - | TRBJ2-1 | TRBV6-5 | CASSLMDRASNEQFF
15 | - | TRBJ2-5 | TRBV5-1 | CASSLGASGQETQYF
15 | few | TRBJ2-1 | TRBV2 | CASSALSSGSYEQFF
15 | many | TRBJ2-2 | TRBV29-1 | CSVAGALAGAGELFF
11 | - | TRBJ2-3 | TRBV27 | CASSEADTQYF
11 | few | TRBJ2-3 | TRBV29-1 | CSATRTDTQYF
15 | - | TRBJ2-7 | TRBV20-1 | CSAGRLAGLLYEQYF
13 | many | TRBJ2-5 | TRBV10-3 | CAIGRGTQETQYF
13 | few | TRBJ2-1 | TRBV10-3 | CAISESSYNEQFF
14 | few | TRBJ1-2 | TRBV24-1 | CATSPPGYGYGYTF
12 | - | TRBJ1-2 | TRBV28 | CASRDAGYGYTF
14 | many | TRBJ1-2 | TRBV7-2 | CASSLNSLNYGYTF
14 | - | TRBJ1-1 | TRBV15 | CATSDGAMNTEAFF
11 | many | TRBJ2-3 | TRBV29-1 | CSVEGVDTQYF
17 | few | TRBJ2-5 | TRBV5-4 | CASSAGQGTRSQETQYF
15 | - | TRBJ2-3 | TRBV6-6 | CASSYSGGSIDTQYF
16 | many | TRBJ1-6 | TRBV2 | CASSESLRGIASPLHF
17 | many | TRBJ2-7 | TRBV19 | CASSIDPGTGVIYEQYF